This T cell receptor (beta chain) comes out of a study of cytomegalovirus exposure and HLA in healthy donors. Study results and caveats: Reports described diagnosis of cytomegalovirus status by the classifier as highly specific and sensitive. A later analysis linked fewer than 20,000 TCR beta sequences to HLA alleles at 0.05 false discovery rate.

The V end lost 5 bases, the J end lost 1 base, and 21 bases lay between the germline ends. The V gene's germline CDR1 is SGHVS and CDR2 FNYEAQ. This CDR3 has 18 amino acids. Primers for the PCR totalled 60 Vbeta and 13 Jbeta. Clones were sequenced by immunoSEQ multiplex PCR, and TCRdb holds only the in-frame ones, with some missing. The profile shows some 190,000 clones, roughly four fifths of them singletons. A remark on this clone: Its target is unknown.

V gene TRBV7-6 combines with J gene TRBJ1-3; possible D gene TRBD1, 6 bases. The TCR sequence derives from a man younger than 35 in good health and CMV-seronegative. Sequences were obtained from PBMCs. The CDR3 nucleotides read TGTGCCAGCAGCCCCCGGCCGGGCAGGGGATTATCTGGAAACACCATATATTTT. Translated: CASSPRPGRGLSGNTIYF.